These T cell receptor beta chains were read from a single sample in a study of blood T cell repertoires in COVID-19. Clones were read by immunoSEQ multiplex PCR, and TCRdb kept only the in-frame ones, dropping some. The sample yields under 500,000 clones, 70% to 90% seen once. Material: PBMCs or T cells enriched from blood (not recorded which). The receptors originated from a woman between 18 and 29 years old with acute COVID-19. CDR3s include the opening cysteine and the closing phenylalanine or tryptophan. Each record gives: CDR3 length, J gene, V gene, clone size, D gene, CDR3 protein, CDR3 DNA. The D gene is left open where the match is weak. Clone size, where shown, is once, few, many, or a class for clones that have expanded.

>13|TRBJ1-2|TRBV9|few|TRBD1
CASSPSGQQGYTF
TGTGCCAGCAGCCCGTCGGGACAGCAGGGCTACACCTTC
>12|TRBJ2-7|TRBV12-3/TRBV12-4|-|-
CASRSSSYEQYF
TGTGCCAGCAGGTCGAGCTCCTACGAGCAGTACTTC
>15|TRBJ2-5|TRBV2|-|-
CASSDRQGSRETQYF
TGTGCCAGCAGTGATCGTCAGGGAAGCCGAGAGACCCAGTACTTC
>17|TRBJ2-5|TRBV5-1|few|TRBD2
CASSLVGRDYKEETQYF
TGCGCCAGCAGCTTGGTGGGGCGGGACTACAAAGAAGAGACCCAGTACTTC
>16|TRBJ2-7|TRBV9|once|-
CASSAAGQGNSYEQYF
TGTGCCAGCAGCGCGGCAGGGCAGGGCAACTCCTACGAGCAGTACTTC
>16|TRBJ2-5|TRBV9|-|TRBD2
CASSVGGLALQETQYF
TGTGCCAGCAGCGTAGGGGGACTAGCGCTACAAGAGACCCAGTACTTC
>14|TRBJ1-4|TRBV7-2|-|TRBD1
CASSTRQGREKLFF
TGTGCCAGCAGCACCCGACAGGGTAGGGAAAAACTGTTTTTT
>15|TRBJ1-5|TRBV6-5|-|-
CASSYDKGGNQPQHF
TGTGCCAGCAGTTATGATAAAGGGGGCAATCAGCCCCAGCATTTT
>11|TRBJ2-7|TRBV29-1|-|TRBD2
CSASGNYEQYF
TGCAGCGCTAGCGGGAACTACGAGCAGTACTTC
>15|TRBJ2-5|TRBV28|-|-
CASSLGGALRETQYF
TGTGCCAGCAGTTTGGGCGGGGCCCTCAGGGAGACCCAGTACTTC
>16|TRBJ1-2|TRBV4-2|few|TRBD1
CASSQDKQGAIYGYTF
TGTGCCAGCAGCCAAGATAAGCAGGGGGCGATCTATGGCTACACCTTC
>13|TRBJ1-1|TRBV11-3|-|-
CASSLGLNTEAFF
TGTGCCAGCAGCTTAGGGCTGAACACTGAAGCTTTCTTT
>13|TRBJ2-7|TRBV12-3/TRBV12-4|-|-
CASSFAASYEQYF
TGTGCCAGCAGTTTTGCAGCGTCCTACGAGCAGTACTTC
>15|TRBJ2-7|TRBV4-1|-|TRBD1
CASSQVGTGDYEQYF
TGCGCCAGCAGCCAAGTGGGGACAGGGGACTACGAGCAGTACTTC
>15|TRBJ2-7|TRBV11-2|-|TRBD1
CASSLETGGFSEQYF
TGTGCCAGCAGCTTAGAAACAGGGGGGTTTTCCGAGCAGTACTTC
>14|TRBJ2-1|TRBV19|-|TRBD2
CATQPGGGYNEQFF
TGTGCCACCCAGCCTGGGGGGGGTTACAATGAGCAGTTCTTC
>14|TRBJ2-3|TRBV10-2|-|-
CASRSGEKGDTQYF
TGCGCCAGCAGGTCGGGTGAGAAGGGGGATACGCAGTATTTT
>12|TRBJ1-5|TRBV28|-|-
CASTQSNQPQHF
TGTGCCAGCACTCAGAGCAATCAGCCCCAGCATTTT
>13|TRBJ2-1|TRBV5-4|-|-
CASKGVSYNEQFF
TGTGCCAGCAAGGGGGTTTCCTACAATGAGCAGTTCTTC
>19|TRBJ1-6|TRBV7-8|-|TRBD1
CASSSEPGQSSRHNSPLHF
TGTGCCAGCAGCTCAGAACCGGGACAGAGTTCCAGGCATAATTCACCCCTCCACTTT
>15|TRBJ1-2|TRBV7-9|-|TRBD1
CASSFVQGAARGYTF
TGTGCCAGCAGCTTCGTCCAGGGGGCGGCGAGGGGCTACACCTTC
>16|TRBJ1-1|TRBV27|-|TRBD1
CASSLSGQGIDTEAFF
TGTGCCAGCAGTTTATCGGGACAGGGTATAGACACTGAAGCTTTCTTT
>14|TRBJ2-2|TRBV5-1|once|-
CASSAGPNTGELFF
TGCGCCAGCAGCGCGGGACCAAACACCGGGGAGCTGTTTTTT
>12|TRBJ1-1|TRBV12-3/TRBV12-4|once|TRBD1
CASSSTGAEAFF
TGTGCCAGCAGTTCGACAGGGGCTGAAGCTTTCTTT
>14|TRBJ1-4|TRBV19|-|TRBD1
CASRNRGLNEKLFF
TGTGCCAGTAGAAACAGGGGCCTTAATGAAAAACTGTTTTTT
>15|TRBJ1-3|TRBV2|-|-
CASNLDRSSGNTIYF
TGTGCCAGCAACTTAGACAGGAGCTCTGGAAACACCATATATTTT
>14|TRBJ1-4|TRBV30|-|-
CAYNPPATNEKLFF
TGTGCCTACAATCCCCCTGCAACTAATGAAAAACTGTTTTTT
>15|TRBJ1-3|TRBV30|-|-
CAWAGQAISGNTIYF
TGTGCCTGGGCCGGCCAGGCGATCTCTGGAAACACCATATATTTT
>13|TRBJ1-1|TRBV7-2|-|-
CASSQQLNTEAFF
TGTGCCAGCAGTCAACAGCTGAACACTGAAGCTTTCTTT
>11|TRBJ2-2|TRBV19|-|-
CASSSHGELFF
TGTGCCAGTAGTTCACACGGGGAGCTGTTTTTT
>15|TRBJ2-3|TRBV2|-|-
CASKLIQGRTDTQYF
TGTGCCAGCAAACTTATACAGGGACGCACAGATACGCAGTATTTT
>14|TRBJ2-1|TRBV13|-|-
CASSLGQNYNEQFF
TGTGCCAGCAGCTTAGGACAGAACTACAATGAGCAGTTCTTC
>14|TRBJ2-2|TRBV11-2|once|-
CASSLTSGTGELFF
TGTGCCAGCAGCTTGACGAGCGGGACCGGGGAGCTGTTTTTT
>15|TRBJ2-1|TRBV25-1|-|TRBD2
CASSRASGSYNEQFF
TGTGCCAGCAGTAGGGCTAGCGGGTCCTACAATGAGCAGTTCTTC
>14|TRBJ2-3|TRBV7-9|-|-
CASSLPRTEDTQYF
TGTGCCAGCAGCTTACCCCGGACAGAAGATACGCAGTATTTT
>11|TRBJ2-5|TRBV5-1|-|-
CASSPGGTQYF
TGCGCCAGCAGCCCCGGGGGGACCCAGTACTTC
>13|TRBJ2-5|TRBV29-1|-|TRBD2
CSVAPGGQETQYF
TGCAGCGTCGCCCCGGGGGGACAAGAGACCCAGTACTTC
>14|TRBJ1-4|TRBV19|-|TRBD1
CARKRQGTDEKLFF
TGTGCCAGAAAGAGACAGGGAACAGATGAAAAACTGTTTTTT
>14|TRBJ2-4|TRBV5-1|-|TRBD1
CASSLAGGINIQYF
TGCGCCAGCAGCTTGGCAGGGGGAATAAACATTCAGTACTTC
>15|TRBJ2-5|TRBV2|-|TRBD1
CASSERGGRQETQYF
TGTGCCAGCAGTGAAAGAGGGGGCAGACAAGAGACCCAGTACTTC
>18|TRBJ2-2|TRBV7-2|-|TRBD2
CASSLGSGLAGVSGELFF
TGTGCCAGCAGCTTAGGGTCGGGTCTAGCGGGAGTATCCGGGGAGCTGTTTTTT
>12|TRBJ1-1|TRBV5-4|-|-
CASSPAGAEAFF
TGTGCCAGCAGTCCGGCGGGGGCTGAAGCTTTCTTT
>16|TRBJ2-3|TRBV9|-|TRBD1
CASSAAGTGNLGTQYF
TGTGCCAGCAGCGCAGCCGGGACAGGGAACTTGGGTACGCAGTATTTT
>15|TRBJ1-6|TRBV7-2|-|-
CASSLDSGNNSPLHF
TGTGCCAGCAGCTTAGACAGCGGCAATAATTCACCCCTCCACTTT
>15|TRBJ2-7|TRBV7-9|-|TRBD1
CASSLVGTGRYEQYF
TGTGCCAGCAGCTTAGTTGGGACAGGGCGGTACGAGCAGTACTTC
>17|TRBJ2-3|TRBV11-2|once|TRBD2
CASSPLRRGGGTDTQYF
TGTGCCAGCAGCCCCTTAAGACGGGGGGGTGGCACAGATACGCAGTATTTT
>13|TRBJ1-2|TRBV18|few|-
CASSPEGIYGYTF
TGTGCCAGCTCACCAGAGGGTATCTATGGCTACACCTTC
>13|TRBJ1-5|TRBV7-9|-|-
CASSLGATQPQHF
TGTGCCAGCAGCTTGGGGGCGACTCAGCCCCAGCATTTT